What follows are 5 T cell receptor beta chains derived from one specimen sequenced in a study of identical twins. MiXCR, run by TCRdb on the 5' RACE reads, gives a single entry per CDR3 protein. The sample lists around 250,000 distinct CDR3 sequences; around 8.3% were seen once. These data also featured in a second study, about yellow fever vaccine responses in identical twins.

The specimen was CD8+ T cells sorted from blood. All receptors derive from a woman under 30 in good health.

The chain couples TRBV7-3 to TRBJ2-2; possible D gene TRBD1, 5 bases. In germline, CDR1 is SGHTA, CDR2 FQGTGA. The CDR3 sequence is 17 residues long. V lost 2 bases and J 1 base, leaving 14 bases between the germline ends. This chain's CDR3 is CASSLSPGHQNTGELFF. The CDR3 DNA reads TGTGCCAGCAGCTTATCCCCCGGACACCAGAACACCGGGGAGCTGTTTTTT.

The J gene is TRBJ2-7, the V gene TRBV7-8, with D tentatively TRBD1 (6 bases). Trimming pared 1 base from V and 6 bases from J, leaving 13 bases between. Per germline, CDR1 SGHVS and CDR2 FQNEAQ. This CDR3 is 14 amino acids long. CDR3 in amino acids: CASSLVLGAFEQYF. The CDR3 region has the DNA TGTGCCAGCAGCTTAGTATTGGGGGCTTTCGAGCAGTACTTC.

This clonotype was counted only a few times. CDR3 sequence (DNA): TGTGCCAGCAGTTCTCCCCGGGACAGGGGGCTCGACGAGCAGTACTTC. Its protein is CASSSPRDRGLDEQYF. V usage is TRBV6-5 and J usage is TRBJ2-7; TRBD1 matches 12 bases. Unmatched junction bases numbered 9, after V lost 4 bases and J lost 5 bases. Germline values: CDR1 MNHEY, CDR2 SVGAGI. This CDR3 has 16 amino acids.

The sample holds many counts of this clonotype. Written as DNA, the CDR3 is TGCAGTGCTAGGGTGGTAGCGCTCTCCTACGAGCAGTACTTC. This sequence encodes CSARVVALSYEQYF. The chain links TRBV20-1 to TRBJ2-7; perhaps TRBD2 as D (5 bases). V dropped 3 bases and J dropped 0 bases, with 12 bases sitting between them. Germline CDR1 is DFQATT and CDR2 is SNEGSKA (reference sequence). The CDR3 is made up of 14 amino acids.

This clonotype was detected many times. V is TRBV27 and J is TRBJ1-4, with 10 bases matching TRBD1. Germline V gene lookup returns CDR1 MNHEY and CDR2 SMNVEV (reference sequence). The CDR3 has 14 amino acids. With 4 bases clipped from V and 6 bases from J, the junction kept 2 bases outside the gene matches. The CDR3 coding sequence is TGTGCCAGCAGTTGGACAGGGGGTGATGAAAAACTGTTTTTT. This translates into CASSWTGGDEKLFF. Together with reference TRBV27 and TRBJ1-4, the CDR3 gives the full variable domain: EAQVTQNPRYLITVTGKKLTVTCSQNMNHEYMSWYRQDPGLGLRQIYYSMNVEVTDKGDVPEGYKVSRKEKRNFPLILESPSPNQTSLYFCASSWTGGDEKLFFGSGTQLSVL.